The entry below gives a single T cell receptor beta chain sequence along with its context. Its cognate antigen is unknown. Primers included in the PCR were 60 Vbeta and 13 Jbeta primers. Method: immunoSEQ multiplex PCR; TCRdb's copy keeps in-frame clones and lacks some. The sample records 85,000 to 100,000 clones, about 75% being singletons. With 8 bases clipped from V and 6 bases from J, the junction kept 5 bases outside the gene matches. This CDR3 region has 13 residues. Germline V lookup: CDR1 LNHNV, CDR2 YYDKDF (reference sequence). The sample belongs to a study of cytomegalovirus exposure and HLA in healthy donors. As for the study in general: Samples from HLA-typed donors yielded about 86 million unique TCRs in an early data release. Study conclusions and caveats: A later analysis by the authors found several of the most significant clusters apparently linked to common viral pathogens. Segments of the TCR beta V type were, in most cases, productive about 87% or about 30% of the time in an earlier analysis.

Though probably carrying unrecorded immune exposures, donors were nominally healthy at sampling. The sample comprised PBMCs. This rearrangement joins TRBV15 to TRBJ2-1; 9 bases fit TRBD2. This TCR was recovered from a man aged 40-49 years in good health and CMV-seropositive. The CDR3 loop reads CATGAGGSNEQFF. CDR3 DNA: TGTGCCACCGGTGCGGGAGGGTCCAATGAGCAGTTCTTC.